Listed below are T cell receptor beta chains from one sample, sequenced in a study of CD8 T cells in Susac syndrome. TCRdb independently ran MiXCR on the immunoSEQ multiplex PCR reads; one entry per CDR3 protein. The repertoire holds about 170,000 distinct CDR3 sequences, with approximately 93% as singletons. The sample consisted of CD4+ T cells from PBMCs. The receptor source for this set is a human donor with multiple sclerosis. Each CDR3 is given with its conserved first and last residue. D genes are given only for firm matches. Clone size is not always given. Where it is, it says once, few, many or a class for expanded clones.

.	TRBV5-1	TRBJ2-5	TRBD2	CASSYVLAGSQETQYF	TGCGCCAGCAGCTACGTACTAGCGGGTTCTCAAGAGACCCAGTACTTC
once	TRBV2	TRBJ2-5	.	CASRLRDNQGQYF	TGTGCCAGCAGACTCCGGGACAATCAAGGCCAGTACTTC
.	TRBV20-1	TRBJ2-7	TRBD2	CSAPKRGLLYEQYF	TGCAGTGCCCCGAAGCGGGGACTTTTGTACGAGCAGTACTTC
.	TRBV25-1	TRBJ1-5	.	CASKGGGNSNQPQHF	TGTGCCAGCAAAGGGGGGGGGAATAGCAATCAGCCCCAGCATTTT
.	TRBV28	TRBJ2-1	.	CASSFNLAGSYNEQFF	TGTGCCAGCAGTTTTAATCTCGCGGGATCCTACAATGAGCAGTTCTTC
.	TRBV14	TRBJ2-7	.	CASSQLASRYEQYF	TGTGCCAGCAGCCAACTAGCGTCTCGCTACGAGCAGTACTTC
.	TRBV12-5	TRBJ2-2	.	CASGLETGELFF	TGTGCTAGTGGTTTGGAAACCGGGGAGCTGTTTTTT
.	TRBV2	TRBJ1-2	.	CASSELGTDHGYTF	TGTGCCAGCAGTGAATTAGGGACCGACCATGGCTACACCTTC
.	TRBV27	TRBJ1-4	.	CASSLSRGEKLFF	TGTGCCAGCAGTTTATCCAGAGGGGAAAAACTGTTTTTT
.	TRBV15	TRBJ2-7	.	CATSRDFNGGEQYF	TGTGCCACCAGCAGAGATTTCAACGGGGGCGAGCAGTACTTC
.	TRBV19	TRBJ1-5	.	CASSSVAGVSNQPQHF	TGTGCCAGTAGTTCGGTGGCAGGTGTTAGCAATCAGCCCCAGCATTTT
.	TRBV19	TRBJ1-1	.	CASSAARTEAFF	TGTGCCAGTAGCGCCGCTAGGACTGAAGCTTTCTTT
.	TRBV24-1	TRBJ2-3	TRBD1	CATEGQGTDTQYF	TGTGCCACCGAGGGACAGGGCACAGATACGCAGTATTTT
.	TRBV5-4	TRBJ2-1	TRBD2	CASSLGGASGNNEQFF	TGTGCCAGCAGCTTGGGAGGGGCTAGCGGCAACAATGAGCAGTTCTTC
.	TRBV12-3/TRBV12-4	TRBJ2-1	TRBD2	CASGSGGAEFF	TGTGCCAGCGGTAGCGGGGGGGCCGAGTTCTTC
.	TRBV4-2	TRBJ2-7	.	CASSQATGSPLYEQYF	TGTGCCAGCAGCCAAGCCACAGGTTCCCCTCTCTACGAGCAGTACTTC
.	TRBV2	TRBJ1-5	.	CASSSGGQPQHF	TGTGCCAGCAGTTCAGGAGGTCAGCCCCAGCATTTT
.	TRBV25-1	TRBJ1-2	.	CASSEWGGYTF	TGTGCCAGCAGTGAATGGGGAGGCTACACCTTC
.	TRBV7-2	TRBJ1-5	.	CASSSGSRGGLGQPQHF	TGTGCCAGCAGCTCCGGCAGTCGGGGGGGTTTGGGTCAGCCCCAGCATTTT
.	TRBV5-7	TRBJ1-5	TRBD1	CASSTDRDNQPQHF	TGTGCCAGCAGCACGGACAGGGACAATCAGCCCCAGCATTTT
.	TRBV9	TRBJ2-3	.	CASSAGLNTDTQYF	TGTGCCAGCAGCGCCGGACTAAACACAGATACGCAGTATTTT
.	TRBV5-1	TRBJ2-5	TRBD2	CASSLVGGDLQETQYF	TGCGCCAGCAGCTTGGTGGGGGGGGACCTCCAAGAGACCCAGTACTTC
.	TRBV10-3	TRBJ2-2	.	CAITQKLTGELFF	TGTGCCATCACCCAGAAGCTCACCGGGGAGCTGTTTTTT
.	TRBV29-1	TRBJ1-2	.	CSVWAANLWDGYTF	TGCAGCGTTTGGGCAGCCAACCTTTGGGATGGCTACACCTTC
.	TRBV6-1	TRBJ2-5	TRBD1	CASSEGRDRGLVGRETQYF	TGTGCCAGCAGTGAGGGAAGGGACAGGGGGCTTGTGGGTAGGGAGACCCAGTACTTC
.	TRBV10-3	TRBJ2-1	TRBD2	CAISLAGLNEQFF	TGTGCCATCAGCCTAGCGGGACTCAATGAGCAGTTCTTC
few	TRBV5-1	TRBJ2-5	.	CASSSDRPQETQYF	TGCGCCAGCAGCTCAGACAGGCCTCAAGAGACCCAGTACTTC
.	TRBV5-1	TRBJ2-2	.	CASSLGPPNTGELFF	TGCGCCAGCAGCTTGGGCCCCCCGAACACCGGGGAGCTGTTTTTT
.	TRBV11-2	TRBJ2-1	TRBD2	CASSSYGTRGGNEQFF	TGTGCCAGCAGCTCCTACGGGACTAGAGGGGGGAATGAGCAGTTCTTC
.	TRBV18	TRBJ2-2	TRBD1	CASSPRQGITGELFF	TGTGCCAGCTCACCAAGACAGGGGATCACCGGGGAGCTGTTTTTT
.	TRBV20-1	TRBJ2-4	TRBD1	CSASLPGQGLNIQYF	TGCAGTGCTAGCCTTCCGGGACAGGGGCTAAACATTCAGTACTTC
.	TRBV7-2	TRBJ2-1	TRBD1	CASSLWGRQGKNEQFF	TGTGCCAGCAGCTTGTGGGGCCGACAGGGTAAAAATGAGCAGTTCTTC
.	TRBV12-3/TRBV12-4	TRBJ1-1	.	CASSPTANTEAFF	TGTGCCAGCAGCCCCACAGCGAACACTGAAGCTTTCTTT
.	TRBV19	TRBJ2-5	.	CASSIRPRGGETQYF	TGTGCCAGTAGTATCCGGCCCAGGGGTGGGGAGACCCAGTACTTC
.	TRBV29-1	TRBJ2-7	TRBD1	CSVEDWTGRSGEQYF	TGCAGCGTTGAAGATTGGACAGGGAGGTCGGGCGAGCAGTACTTC
.	TRBV30	TRBJ1-2	.	CAWSVQTWGYGYTF	TGTGCCTGGAGTGTACAGACATGGGGGTATGGCTACACCTTC
.	TRBV29-1	TRBJ1-1	.	CSVVAGYTEAFF	TGCAGCGTTGTTGCAGGGTACACTGAAGCTTTCTTT
.	TRBV20-1	TRBJ2-5	.	CSASGAVGETQYF	TGCAGTGCTAGTGGGGCGGTGGGGGAGACCCAGTACTTC
.	TRBV6-1	TRBJ2-3	.	CASSPGTHRTDTQYF	TGTGCCAGCTCACCCGGGACTCACCGCACAGATACGCAGTATTTT
once	TRBV25-1	TRBJ2-5	.	CASNTEGTQYF	TGTGCCAGTAATACGGAAGGGACCCAGTACTTC
once	TRBV18	TRBJ1-5	TRBD1	CASSPGTGGPRQPQHF	TGTGCCAGCTCACCTGGGACAGGGGGCCCGAGGCAGCCCCAGCATTTT
.	TRBV7-3	TRBJ2-3	TRBD2	CASSSGLAGLTDTQYF	TGTGCCAGCAGCTCCGGACTAGCGGGACTCACAGATACGCAGTATTTT
.	TRBV28	TRBJ2-2	TRBD1	CASGSGQGTGELFF	TGTGCCAGCGGCTCGGGACAGGGGACCGGGGAGCTGTTTTTT
.	TRBV5-1	TRBJ2-1	.	CASSFYPQDTAYNEQFF	TGCGCCAGCAGCTTTTACCCACAGGATACTGCCTACAATGAGCAGTTCTTC
.	TRBV20-1	TRBJ2-5	.	CSAHSIRQETQYF	TGCAGTGCTCATTCTATCCGCCAAGAGACCCAGTACTTC
once	TRBV7-3	TRBJ2-1	.	CASSLTAGSRNEQFF	TGTGCCAGCAGCTTAACAGCGGGTAGTCGCAATGAGCAGTTCTTC
.	TRBV6-5	TRBJ1-3	.	CASISSGNTIYF	TGTGCCAGCATCAGCTCTGGAAACACCATATATTTT